This T cell receptor (beta chain) comes out of a study of T-cell reconstitution after alpha-beta-depleted transplantation in children. Details on this clonotype: Without the conserved terminal phenylalanine or tryptophan, this CDR3 likely stems from a read error.

Preparation of the TCRbeta library used unique molecular identifiers. TCRdb re-called the PCR reads through MiXCR, storing one row per CDR3 protein. The data contain about 340,000 distinct CDR3 sequences, about 9.4% of them seen just once; the ten biggest clones take up approximately 2.3%. The ends were cut back, 5 bases at V and 10 bases at J, with 15 bases in the middle. This CDR3 comprises 13 residues. CDR1 SEHNR and CDR2 FQNEAQ come from the germline V gene (reference sequence). The sample in question was PBMCs from the stem cell graft donor, obtained from the stem cell graft. The rearrangement joins TRBV7-9 to TRBJ2-1; D uncertain. This sequence was found in a human donor who donated a stem cell graft to a child with acute lymphoblastic leukemia. This CDR3 reads CASSPRQAEEQFL. The CDR3 DNA is TGTGCCAGCAGCCCGCGACAAGCCGAGGAGCAGTTCTTG.